This is a list of T cell receptor beta chains from one sample in a study. In TCRdb, the 5' RACE reads were re-called with MiXCR into one record per CDR3 protein. Of tens of thousands of distinct CDR3 sequences in the sample, roughly 25% were seen once. Sample: tumor-infiltrating Tregs sorted from the breast tumor. The receptors originated from a female donor with breast cancer. Both conserved end residues are part of each CDR3. A D gene is named only where the DNA matches it firmly. Part of the rows lack a size; the others show once, few, many or a class for expanded clones.

abundance	d_gene	v_gene	j_gene	CDR3nt	CDR3aa
-	-	TRBV28	TRBJ2-7	TGTGCCAGCAGTCCCTCGGCAGCCACCTACGAGCAGTACTTC	CASSPSAATYEQYF
few	-	TRBV21-1	TRBJ2-4	TGTGCCAGCAGCCCGGAGGGGGACTTCCCCGAAAACATTCAGTACTTC	CASSPEGDFPENIQYF
-	-	TRBV5-1	TRBJ2-1	TGCGCCAGCAGCTTAAATATCGGGACTGGAAACAATGAGCAGTTCTTC	CASSLNIGTGNNEQFF
-	TRBD1	TRBV6-1	TRBJ1-6	TGTGCCAGCAGCCCAATGGACAGGGGGTTTGATTCACCCCTCCACTTT	CASSPMDRGFDSPLHF
many	-	TRBV10-3	TRBJ2-7	TGTGCCATCAGTGACTTCGGGACATCTATCACCGAGCAGTACTTC	CAISDFGTSITEQYF
few	TRBD1	TRBV7-8	TRBJ2-7	TGTGCCAGCAGCTTAGGCTTGAGGACAGGGGACGAGCAGTACTTC	CASSLGLRTGDEQYF
once	-	TRBV7-6	TRBJ2-7	TGTGTCAGCAGCGGGCGGCTGCAAGGGGGCTTGTACGAGCAGTACTTC	CVSSGRLQGGLYEQYF
few	-	TRBV12-3/TRBV12-4	TRBJ2-6	TGTGCCAGCTCCAAGGAGACAATCACTGCTGGGGCCAACGTCCTGACTTTC	CASSKETITAGANVLTF
many	TRBD2	TRBV4-3	TRBJ2-7	TGCGCCAGCAGCCAAGTAATAAGCGGGAGAAGGTACGAGCAGTACTTC	CASSQVISGRRYEQYF
-	-	TRBV10-1	TRBJ2-1	TGCGCCAGACCCTTGTGTTATCTAAGATACAATGAGCAGTTCTTC	CARPLCYLRYNEQFF
-	-	TRBV9	TRBJ2-3	TGTGCCAACAGCACCCACACAGATACGCAGTATTTT	CANSTHTDTQYF